Listed here are 9 T cell receptor beta chains from one sample, sequenced in a study of cytomegalovirus exposure and HLA in healthy donors. Primers for the PCR totalled 60 Vbeta and 13 Jbeta. Measured with immunoSEQ multiplex PCR; TCRdb has only the in-frame clones, and not every one. Of under 130,000 clones listed, around two thirds are singletons. Sample: PBMCs. These receptors all come from a woman aged 45-65 years in good health and CMV-seronegative.

The V gene is TRBV5-6, the J gene TRBJ2-2, with 11 bases lining up with TRBD1. This CDR3 comprises 16 residues. Germline CDR1 reads SGHDT; CDR2 reads YYEEEE. The trim removed 4 bases at V and 3 bases at J, leaving 5 bases unmatched. The CDR3, as DNA: TGTGCCAGCAGCATCGGACAGGGGGCAGACACCGGGGAGCTGTTTTTT. This gives the protein CASSIGQGADTGELFF. The entire variable domain, with the rest obtained from reference TRBV5-6 and TRBJ2-2, is as follows: DAGVTQSPTHLIKTRGQQVTLRCSPKSGHDTVSWYQQALGQGPQFIFQYYEEEERQRGNFPDRFSGHQFPNYSSELNVNALLLGDSALYLCASSIGQGADTGELFFGEGSRLTVL.

V is TRBV27 and J is TRBJ1-1, with D uncertain. The CDR3 loop spans 14 amino acids. V shed 2 bases and J shed 5 bases, with 12 bases lying between them. The germline V gene has CDR1 MNHEY and CDR2 SMNVEV (reference sequence). CDR3 sequence (DNA): TGTGCCAGCAGTTTACGGTCACGCGTTACTGAAGCTTTCTTT. This codes for CASSLRSRVTEAFF.

The chain recombines TRBV5-1 with TRBJ2-2; TRBD1 is a possible D gene (5 bases). Germline V CDR1 and CDR2: SGHRS, YFSETQ. This CDR3 has 14 residues. Trimming removed 4 bases from V and 7 bases from J, with 14 bases in between. The CDR3: CASSLGQLSGELFF. In nucleotides, the CDR3 is TGCGCCAGCAGCCTAGGACAATTAAGCGGGGAGCTGTTTTTT.

This sequence joins TRBV27 and TRBJ2-7; TRBD1 matches 10 bases. Germline values: CDR1 MNHEY, CDR2 SMNVEV (reference sequence). Trimming at V came to 4 bases and at J to 7 bases, leaving 7 bases not matched to a gene. The CDR3 loop spans 14 amino acids. The DNA of the CDR3 is TGTGCCAGCAGTTCCGGACAGGGGGACCGAGAGCAGTACTTC. Translation gives CASSSGQGDREQYF.

This clone was counted once. The rearrangement uses TRBV7-2 and TRBJ2-3, with TRBD2 matching over 15 bases. V dropped 4 bases and J dropped 6; count of bases not matched to a gene: 5. The CDR3 is 16 residues long. Per germline, CDR1 SGHTA and CDR2 FQGNSA. The CDR3 sequence: CASSWTSGGAVDTQYF. The CDR3 nucleotides read TGTGCCAGCAGCTGGACTAGCGGGGGGGCCGTGGATACGCAGTATTTT.

The CDR3 DNA sequence: TGTGCCAGCAGTTACTCGGGACAGGGTTCTTACGAGCAGTACTTC. Translation: CASSYSGQGSYEQYF. This chain uses TRBV6-5 with TRBJ2-7, with 9 nucleotides matching TRBD1. Germline V lookup: CDR1 MNHEY, CDR2 SVGAGI. The J segment lost 4 bases and the V segment lost 0 bases, leaving 4 bases of the junction unmatched. CDR3 size: 15 residues.

The CDR3 loop is CASSAQGQGAYEQYF. For the CDR3, the DNA is TGTGCCAGCAGCGCCCAGGGACAGGGAGCCTACGAGCAGTACTTC. The chain employs TRBV2 and TRBJ2-7; TRBD1 matches at 9 bases. This CDR3 contains 15 residues. V lost 6 bases to trimming and J lost 2 bases; unmatched junction nucleotides: 8. Germline assignment: CDR1 SNHLY and CDR2 FYNNEI.

The chain combines TRBV6-5 with TRBJ1-3; D gene ambiguous. Germline assignment: CDR1 MNHEY and CDR2 SVGAGI. Trimming took 0 bases from V and 0 from J, leaving 9 bases between them. The CDR3 loop spans 16 amino acids. CDR3 residues: CASSYSISLSGNTIYF. The CDR3 DNA sequence: TGTGCCAGCAGTTACTCGATTAGCCTCTCTGGAAACACCATATATTTT.

This chain joins TRBV7-7 and TRBJ2-2; possible D gene TRBD2, 7 bases. Germline V gene sequence: CDR1 SSHAT, CDR2 FNYEAQ (reference sequence). The CDR3 sequence is 16 residues long. V was shortened by 5 bases and J by 5 bases, with 18 bases between the two germline ends. The DNA for the CDR3 is TGTGCCAGCAGCCGTGGACGGGGGGCGGGAACCGGGGAGCTGTTTTTT. Its translation is CASSRGRGAGTGELFF.